This TCR beta chain was retrieved from a study of blood T cell repertoires in COVID-19. Background on the study: Nucleic acid was either cDNA or gDNA, and it came from T cells, B-cell-depleted T cells, or PBMCs.

The assay was immunoSEQ multiplex PCR, and TCRdb's table has in-frame clones only and misses some. The sample has 160,000 or so clones, around 80% seen once. This clone has a single count. V lost 6 bases and J lost 6; bases outside the gene matches: 11. Germline V CDR1 and CDR2: LNHNV, YYDKDF (reference sequence). The length of the CDR3 is 15 residues. Input material: peripheral blood. The gene calls are TRBV15 and TRBJ2-3, with 8 bases fitting TRBD1. The source of this sequence is a man aged 60-69 years with active or convalescent COVID-19. In DNA form, the CDR3 reads TGTGCCACCAGTCAGGGGGCAGGATCTCTGGATACGCAGTATTTT. Its protein is CATSQGAGSLDTQYF.